The sequence of this T cell receptor beta chain was determined in a study of identifying expanded T cells in peripheral blood. Germline V CDR1 and CDR2: MNHEY, SMNVEV (reference sequence). The CDR3 is 13 amino acids. V was pared by 2 bases and J by 4 bases, with 9 bases between. This table comes from immunoSEQ multiplex PCR, and its TCRdb copy is limited to in-frame clones, with some not included. Here the sample spans under 95,000 clones, 89% being singletons. The material sequenced was blood. This receptor was identified in a person aged 18 to 75 in good health. The V gene is TRBV27, the J gene TRBJ2-7; D gene uncertain. This CDR3 is CASSLGFSYEQYF. CDR3 DNA: TGTGCCAGCAGTTTAGGTTTTAGTTACGAGCAGTACTTC.